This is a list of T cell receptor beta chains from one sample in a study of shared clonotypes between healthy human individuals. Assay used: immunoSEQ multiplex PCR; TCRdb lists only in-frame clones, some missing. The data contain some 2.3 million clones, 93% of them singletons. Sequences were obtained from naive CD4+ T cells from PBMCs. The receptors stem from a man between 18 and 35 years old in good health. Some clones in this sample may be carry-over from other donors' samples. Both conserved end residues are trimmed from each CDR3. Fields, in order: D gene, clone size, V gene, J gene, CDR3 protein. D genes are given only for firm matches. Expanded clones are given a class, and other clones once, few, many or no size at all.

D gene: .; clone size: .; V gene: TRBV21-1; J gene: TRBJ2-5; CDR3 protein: ASSPNGDKQETQY
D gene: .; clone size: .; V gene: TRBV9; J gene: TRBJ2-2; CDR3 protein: ASSVDWGSGTGELF
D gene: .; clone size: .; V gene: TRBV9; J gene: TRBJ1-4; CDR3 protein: ASSVRPLNEKLF
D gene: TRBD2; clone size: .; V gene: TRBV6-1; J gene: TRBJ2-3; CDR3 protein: ATLAGGPADTQY
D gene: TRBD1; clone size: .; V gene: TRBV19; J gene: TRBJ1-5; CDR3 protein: ASPRTGGYNQPQH
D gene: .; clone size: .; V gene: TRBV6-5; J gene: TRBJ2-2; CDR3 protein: ASSYSIPSATGELF
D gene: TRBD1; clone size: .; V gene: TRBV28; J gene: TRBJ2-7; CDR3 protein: ASTEGTGVVYEQY
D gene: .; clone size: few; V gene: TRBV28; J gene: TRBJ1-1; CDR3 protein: ASSRKVTATGRAF
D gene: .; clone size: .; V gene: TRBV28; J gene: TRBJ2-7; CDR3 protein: ASSPGGGSSYEQY
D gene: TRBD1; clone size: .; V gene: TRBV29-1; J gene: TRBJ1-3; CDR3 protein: SVEGRGLTGNTIY
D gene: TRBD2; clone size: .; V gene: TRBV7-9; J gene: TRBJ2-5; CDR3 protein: ASSLRGSGYQETQY
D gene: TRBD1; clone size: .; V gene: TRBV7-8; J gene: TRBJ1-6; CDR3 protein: ASSSGQSYNSPLH
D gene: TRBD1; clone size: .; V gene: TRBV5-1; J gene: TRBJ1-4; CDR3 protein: ASREGATNEKLF
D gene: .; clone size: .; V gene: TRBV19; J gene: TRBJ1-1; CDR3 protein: ASSFSNTEAF
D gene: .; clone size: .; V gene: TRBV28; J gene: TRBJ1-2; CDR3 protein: ASSSRGLANYGYT
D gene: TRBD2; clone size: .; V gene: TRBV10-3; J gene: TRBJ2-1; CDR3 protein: AISESGGGGPYNEQF
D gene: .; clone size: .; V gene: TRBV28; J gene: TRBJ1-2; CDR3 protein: ASSPGLGGYT
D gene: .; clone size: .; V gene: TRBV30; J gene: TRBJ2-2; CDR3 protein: AWKENTGELF
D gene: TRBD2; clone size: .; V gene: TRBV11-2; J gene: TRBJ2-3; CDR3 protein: ASSLVLAEFMDTQY
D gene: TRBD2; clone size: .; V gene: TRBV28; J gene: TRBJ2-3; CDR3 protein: ASIRPETQHRLAPDTQY
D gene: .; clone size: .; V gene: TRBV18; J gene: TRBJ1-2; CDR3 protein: ASSPFAGDNYGYT
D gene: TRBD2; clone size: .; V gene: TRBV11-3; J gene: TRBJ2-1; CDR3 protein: ASSHGTSGTYNEQF
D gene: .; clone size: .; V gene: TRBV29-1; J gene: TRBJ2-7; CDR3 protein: SVDSSYEQY
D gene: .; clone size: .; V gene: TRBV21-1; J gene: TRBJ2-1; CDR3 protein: ASSKDFEARRGDYNEQF
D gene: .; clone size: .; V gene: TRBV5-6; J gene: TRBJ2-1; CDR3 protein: ASSFIASYNEQF
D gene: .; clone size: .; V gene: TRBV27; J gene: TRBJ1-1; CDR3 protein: ASSYMDATEAF
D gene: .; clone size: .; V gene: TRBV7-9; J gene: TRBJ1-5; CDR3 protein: ASSLATPSVGQPQH
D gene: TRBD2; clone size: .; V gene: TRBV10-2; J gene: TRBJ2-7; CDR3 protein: ASRGLAGGTYEQY
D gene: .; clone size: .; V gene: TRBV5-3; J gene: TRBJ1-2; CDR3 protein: ARSGLGDYGYT
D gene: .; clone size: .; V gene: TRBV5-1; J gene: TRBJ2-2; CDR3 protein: ASSFEGRAGELF
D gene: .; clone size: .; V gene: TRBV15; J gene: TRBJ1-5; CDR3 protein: ATSRPGGNQPQH
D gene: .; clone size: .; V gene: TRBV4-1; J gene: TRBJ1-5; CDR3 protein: ASSQVPGDQPQH
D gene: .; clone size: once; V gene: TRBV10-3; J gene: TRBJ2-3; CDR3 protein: AITPGSTDTQY
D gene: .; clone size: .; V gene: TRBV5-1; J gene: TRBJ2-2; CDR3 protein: ASSLGGAGELF
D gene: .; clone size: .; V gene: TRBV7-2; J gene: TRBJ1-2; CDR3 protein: ASSSSGGVPLSYT
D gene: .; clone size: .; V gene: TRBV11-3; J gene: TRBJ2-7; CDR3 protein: ASSLAGGEQY
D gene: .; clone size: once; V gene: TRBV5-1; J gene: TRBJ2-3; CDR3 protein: ASSSQGAGDTQY
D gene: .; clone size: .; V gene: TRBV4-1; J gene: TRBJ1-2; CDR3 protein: ASSQQGGGYGYT
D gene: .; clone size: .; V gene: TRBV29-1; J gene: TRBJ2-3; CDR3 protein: SVDTAGRTDTQY
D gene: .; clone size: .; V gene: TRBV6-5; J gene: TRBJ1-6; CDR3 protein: ASSYSGTSGSPLH
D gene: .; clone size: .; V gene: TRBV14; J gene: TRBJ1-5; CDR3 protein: ASSRTLDQPQH
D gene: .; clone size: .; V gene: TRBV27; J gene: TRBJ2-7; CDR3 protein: ASSQETGFNRYEQY
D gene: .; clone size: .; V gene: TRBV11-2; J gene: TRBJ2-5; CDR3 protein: ASSLGQETQY
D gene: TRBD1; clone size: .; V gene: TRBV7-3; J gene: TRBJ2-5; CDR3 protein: ASSWYRGPQETQY
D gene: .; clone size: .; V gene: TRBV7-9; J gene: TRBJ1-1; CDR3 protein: ASSLRQAVNTEAF
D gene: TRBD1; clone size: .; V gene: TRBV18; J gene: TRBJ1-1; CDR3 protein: ASSLGQPNTEAF
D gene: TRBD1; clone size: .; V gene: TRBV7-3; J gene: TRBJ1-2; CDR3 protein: ASSLIGGTGEGYT
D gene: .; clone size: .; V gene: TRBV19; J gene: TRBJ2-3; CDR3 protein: ASSQIPGADTQY
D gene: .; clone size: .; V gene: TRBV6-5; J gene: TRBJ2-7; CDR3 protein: ASSYSIQGRTYEQY
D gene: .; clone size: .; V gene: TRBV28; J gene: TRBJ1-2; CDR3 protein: ASSLVAGAYGYT
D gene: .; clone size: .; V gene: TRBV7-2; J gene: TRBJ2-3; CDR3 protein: ASSLEGAVDTQY
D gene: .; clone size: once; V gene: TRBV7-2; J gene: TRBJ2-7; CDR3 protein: ASSFIQGLDYEQY
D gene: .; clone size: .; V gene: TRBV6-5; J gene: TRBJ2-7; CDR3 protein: ASSIWAGDEQY
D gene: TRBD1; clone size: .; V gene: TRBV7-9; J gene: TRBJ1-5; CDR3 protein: ASRGQGDQPQH